What follows are 30 T cell receptor beta chains derived from one specimen sequenced in a study of cytotoxic CD8 clonotypes in ibrutinib-treated CLL. Profiling relied on immunoSEQ multiplex PCR, and the TCRdb table lists in-frame clones only, not all of them. The sample comprises hundreds of thousands of clones, roughly 79% of which are singletons, and about an eighth rests with the top ten. The source was PBMCs, collected after 12 months of ibrutinib treatment. The origin of the receptors is a human donor with chronic lymphocytic leukemia.

The V and J genes are TRBV30 and TRBJ2-3, with 10 positions matching TRBD2. The ends lost 0 bases at V and 7 bases at J; junction bases unmatched: 19. Germline loops: CDR1 GTSNPN, CDR2 SVGIG (reference sequence). This CDR3 comprises 19 residues. The CDR3 nucleotides are TGTGCCTGGAGTGTACGTTTAGCAGGAGCGGGGGGGACAAGAAATACGCAGTATTTT. Translating gives CAWSVRLAGAGGTRNTQYF.

This clone was observed once. V is TRBV5-1 and J is TRBJ2-2; D is undetermined. CDR1 and CDR2 (germline): SGHRS, YFSETQ. V lost 5 bases, J lost 2 bases, and 13 bases lay in between. The CDR3 has 15 residues. The DNA for the CDR3 is TGCGCCAGCAGTAGCCTTAGGAGTAACACCGGGGAGCTGTTTTTT. Its translation is CASSSLRSNTGELFF.

The chain uses TRBV2 and TRBJ2-2, with D possibly being TRBD1 (6 bases). The V and J ends lost 6 bases and 5 bases respectively, with 25 bases between them. CDR1 SNHLY and CDR2 FYNNEI come from the germline V gene. The CDR3 covers 18 residues. The CDR3 region is CASRVPGHGGLSTGELFF. The CDR3 nucleotides read TGTGCCAGCAGGGTACCGGGACACGGCGGCCTCTCGACCGGGGAGCTGTTTTTT.

The J gene is TRBJ1-2, the V gene TRBV6-5; 10 bases line up with TRBD1. V trimming: 2 bases; J trimming: 2 bases; junction bases outside the gene matches: 2. This CDR3 is 15 amino acids long. Germline V gives CDR1 MNHEY, CDR2 SVGAGI. The CDR3 region is CASSYRDRGNYGYTF. CDR3 sequence (DNA): TGTGCCAGCAGTTACCGGGACAGGGGAAACTATGGCTACACCTTC.

This chain joins TRBV15 and TRBJ1-2; D is uncertain. The CDR3 consists of 14 residues. The ends were cut back, 0 bases at V and 4 bases at J, with 9 bases in the middle. Germline V gene sequence: CDR1 LNHNV, CDR2 YYDKDF (reference sequence). CDR3 residues: CATSRDTAGYGYTF. The CDR3 bases are TGTGCCACCAGCAGAGATACGGCAGGCTATGGCTACACCTTC.

This clone was counted a single time. The chain is built from TRBV7-9 and TRBJ2-1; possibly TRBD1 for D (5 bases). This CDR3 is 15 amino acids long. Germline loops: CDR1 SEHNR, CDR2 FQNEAQ (reference sequence). Trimming removed 1 base at V and 4 bases at J, with 11 bases between. The CDR3, as DNA: TGTGCCAGCAGCTTAGGCTCCCGACAGTACAATGAGCAGTTCTTC. Protein sequence: CASSLGSRQYNEQFF.

J is TRBJ1-4 and V is TRBV28, with D hard to call. The germline V gene encodes CDR1 MDHEN and CDR2 SYDVKM. With 4 bases removed from V and 3 bases from J, the gap between germline ends came to 18 bases. The CDR3 is 17 amino acids. CDR3 in amino acids: CASSSPPGAPANEKLFF. The CDR3 coding sequence is TGTGCCAGCAGTTCCCCCCCCGGCGCGCCCGCTAATGAAAAACTGTTTTTT.

The chain employs TRBV6-5 and TRBJ2-7, with D perhaps matching TRBD2 (6 bases). In germline, CDR1 is MNHEY, CDR2 SVGAGI. The CDR3 spans 15 residues. Trimming pared 6 bases from V and 2 bases from J, leaving 17 bases between. This CDR3 reads CASSHTGRGAYEQYF. CDR3 coding DNA: TGTGCCAGCAGCCACACGGGGCGGGGCGCCTACGAGCAGTACTTC.

Comment on this clone: One end of the junction is discordant with germline, which a read error may explain. This chain links TRBV6-6 with TRBJ2-7; 8 bases line up with TRBD2. Germline loops: CDR1 MNHNY, CDR2 SVGAGI (reference sequence). The CDR3 sequence is 12 residues long. CDR3 sequence: CASSYRGGSGHF. CDR3 nucleotides: TGTGCCAGCAGTTACCGGGGGGGAAGCGGGCACTTC.

This clone came up once. This chain connects TRBV7-2 to TRBJ2-5; D is ambiguous. Trimming took 0 bases from V and 3 from J, leaving 5 bases between them. CDR1 and CDR2 from the germline V gene are SGHTA and FQGNSA. The CDR3 runs to 13 residues. CDR3 sequence: CASSLAREETQYF. The CDR3 DNA reads TGTGCCAGCAGCTTAGCAAGAGAAGAGACCCAGTACTTC. The full variable domain, completed using reference TRBV7-2 and TRBJ2-5, is GAGVSQSPSNKVTEKGKDVELRCDPISGHTALYWYRQSLGQGLEFLIYFQGNSAPDKSGLPSDRFSAERTGGSVSTLTIQRTQQEDSAVYLCASSLAREETQYFGPGTRLLVL.

The chain has TRBV2 and TRBJ2-3; tentative D call: TRBD1 (5 bases). The CDR3 runs to 14 residues. Germline V lookup: CDR1 SNHLY, CDR2 FYNNEI. V gave up 6 bases and J gave up 2 bases, with 12 bases separating them. DNA for the CDR3: TGTGCCAGCAGAGACGGACACCTCACAGATACGCAGTATTTT. Amino acid sequence: CASRDGHLTDTQYF.

The rearrangement links TRBV7-8 to TRBJ2-5; TRBD1 might be the D (6 bases). The CDR3 spans 15 residues. Germline V gives CDR1 SGHVS, CDR2 FQNEAQ. V was trimmed by 3 bases and J by 2 bases, leaving 13 bases between them. For the CDR3, the DNA is TGTGCCAGCAGCTTCCGACACAGGGATCAAGAGACCCAGTACTTC. This sequence encodes CASSFRHRDQETQYF.

The chain joins TRBV11-2 to TRBJ1-1; D unresolved. Germline CDR1 reads SGHAT; CDR2 reads FQNNGV. This CDR3 comprises 17 residues. Trimming removed 4 bases from V and 1 base from J, with 19 bases in between. The CDR3 DNA follows: TGTGCCAGCAGCTCGGGCCCCTTAGGCCAGTCGAACACTGAAGCTTTCTTT. It is translated as CASSSGPLGQSNTEAFF.

The rearrangement joins TRBV7-9 to TRBJ2-7; 7 nucleotides agree with TRBD1. The junction had 11 bases not matched to a gene; V was cut back by 5 bases and J by 4 bases. CDR1 and CDR2 (germline): SEHNR, FQNEAQ (reference sequence). The CDR3 has 15 amino acids. The CDR3 bases are TGTGCCAGCAGCCTGACAGGGTCCTACGGGTACGAGCAGTACTTC. Protein product: CASSLTGSYGYEQYF.

This chain uses TRBV5-5 with TRBJ1-2; D possibly corresponds to TRBD1 (6 bases). Germline V gene sequence: CDR1 SGHKS, CDR2 YYEKEE (reference sequence). The V and J ends lost 3 bases and 5 bases respectively, with 14 bases between them. CDR3 length equals 14 residues. The CDR3 bases are TGTGCCAGCAGCTGGGACAACAGTCTTTATGGCTACACCTTC. Amino acids: CASSWDNSLYGYTF. The entire variable domain, with the rest obtained from reference TRBV5-5 and TRBJ1-2, is as follows: DAGVTQSPTHLIKTRGQQVTLRCSPISGHKSVSWYQQVLGQGPQFIFQYYEKEERGRGNFPDRFSARQFPNYSSELNVNALLLGDSALYLCASSWDNSLYGYTFGSGTRLTVV.

In its sample, this clone was seen once. The chain carries TRBV6-1 and TRBJ2-4; D unclear. Germline V gives CDR1 MNHNS, CDR2 SASEGT. Trimming cost V 3 bases and J 9 bases, with 6 bases left between them. This CDR3 comprises 11 residues. CDR3 bases: TGTGCCAGCAGTGATCCGGGCATTCAGTACTTC. It yields the protein CASSDPGIQYF.

The chain combines TRBV27 with TRBJ1-4, with no clear D. Germline CDR1 is MNHEY and CDR2 is SMNVEV (reference sequence). The CDR3 spans 14 residues. Deletions cut 6 bases from V and 7 bases from J, with 15 bases between. CDR3 sequence: CASSTLTHLEKLFF. CDR3 DNA: TGTGCCAGCAGCACCTTAACTCACCTTGAAAAACTGTTTTTT.

V usage is TRBV30 and J usage is TRBJ1-6; D not resolved. V was shortened by 2 bases and J by 7 bases, with 6 bases between the two germline ends. Per germline, CDR1 GTSNPN and CDR2 SVGIG (reference sequence). The CDR3 extends over 12 amino acids. The DNA for the CDR3 is TGTGCCTGGAGTTCAGAGAATTCACCCCTCCACTTT. Translation: CAWSSENSPLHF.

This chain links TRBV28 with TRBJ2-1, with D tentatively TRBD1 or TRBD2 (5 bases each). The CDR3 runs to 16 residues. V was cut by 5 bases and J by 10 bases, with 24 bases left in between. Germline assignment: CDR1 MDHEN and CDR2 SYDVKM. For the CDR3, the DNA is TGTGCCAGCAGTCCCGAGGGGCGTCACTACAGATGGGAGCAGTTCTTC. It is translated as CASSPEGRHYRWEQFF.

The gene calls are TRBV11-2 and TRBJ1-4; TRBD1 agrees at 10 bases. The CDR3 loop spans 14 amino acids. In germline, CDR1 is SGHAT, CDR2 FQNNGV. With 6 bases clipped from V and 8 bases from J, the junction kept 6 bases outside the gene matches. The CDR3 sequence is CASSQDRGREKLFF. CDR3 DNA sequence: TGTGCCAGCAGTCAAGACAGGGGGCGGGAAAAACTGTTTTTT.

The rearrangement uses TRBV11-2 and TRBJ2-7; possible D gene TRBD1, 5 bases. This CDR3 spans 14 amino acids. The germline V gene encodes CDR1 SGHAT and CDR2 FQNNGV. V lost 5 bases, J lost 5 bases, and 16 bases lay in between. CDR3 in DNA: TGTGCCAGCAGCGTAACAGGACGGCTCCACGAGCAGTACTTC. Translating gives CASSVTGRLHEQYF.

The genes are TRBV2 and TRBJ2-7; D not certain. The germline V and J ends were trimmed by 7 bases and 6 bases, with 13 bases remaining between them. The CDR3 is made up of 12 amino acids. Looked up from germline, CDR1 is SNHLY and CDR2 is FYNNEI. The CDR3 region is CASTQVSGEQYF. The CDR3 DNA reads TGTGCCAGCACCCAAGTCTCGGGCGAGCAGTACTTC.

The chain employs TRBV5-4 and TRBJ1-2; 11 bases agree with TRBD1. The V gene end was trimmed by 7 bases and the J gene end by 2 bases; junction bases not matched to a gene: 10. In germline, CDR1 is SGHNT, CDR2 YYREEE (reference sequence). This CDR3 contains 16 residues. The CDR3 nucleotides are TGTGCCAGCCGACCAGGACAGGGGGCCCGCAACTATGGCTACACCTTC. Protein product: CASRPGQGARNYGYTF.

The chain is built from TRBV5-4 and TRBJ2-7, with 9 nucleotides matching TRBD1. V was clipped by 0 bases and J by 6 bases; unmatched bases: 4. The CDR3 totals 14 residues. The V gene's germline CDR1 is SGHNT and CDR2 YYREEE (reference sequence). The DNA of the CDR3 is TGTGCCAGCAGCTTGGAGGGGACAGGGATCGAGCAGTACTTC. Protein sequence: CASSLEGTGIEQYF.

The CDR3 bases are TGTGTAACGCAGCCGGCGAGCGGCCTACGTGAGCAGTACTTC. Its protein is CVTQPASGLREQYF. The J gene is TRBJ2-7, the V gene TRBV6-1; a weak D match, TRBD2 (5 bases). Germline CDR1 reads MNHNS; CDR2 reads SASEGT. The CDR3 has 14 amino acids.

The chain is built from TRBV7-9 and TRBJ2-7, with TRBD2 as a possible D gene (5 bases). V dropped 3 bases and J dropped 5 bases, with 8 bases sitting between them. The CDR3 is 12 residues long. Germline V gene sequence: CDR1 SEHNR, CDR2 FQNEAQ (reference sequence). The CDR3: CASSFPRDEQYF. CDR3 nucleotide sequence: TGTGCCAGCAGCTTCCCGAGGGACGAGCAGTACTTC.

The gene calls are TRBV7-6 and TRBJ1-1; tentatively, D is TRBD1 (5 bases). The CDR3 sequence is 15 residues long. Trimming left V 1 base short and J 8 bases short, with 17 bases between. The germline CDR1 and CDR2 sequences are SGHVS and FNYEAQ. The CDR3 protein is CASSLEREGKVEAFF. DNA for the CDR3: TGTGCCAGCAGCTTAGAACGGGAGGGGAAGGTGGAAGCTTTCTTT.

As concerns this clone: Different DNA sequences within this sample yield the same CDR3. The genes are TRBV18 and TRBJ1-5, with D tentatively TRBD1 (5 bases). This CDR3 contains 14 residues. Trimming left V 3 bases short and J 4 bases short, with 10 bases between. Looked up from germline, CDR1 is KGHSH and CDR2 is LQKENI. This chain's CDR3 is CASSPGTGNQPQHF. Written as DNA, the CDR3 is TGTGCCAGCTCACCTGGGACGGGAAATCAGCCCCAGCATTTT.

The chain carries TRBV29-1 and TRBJ2-2; the match to TRBD1 covers 10 bases. This CDR3 has 15 residues. Germline V CDR1 and CDR2: SQVTM, ANQGSEA. V lost 6 bases and J lost 5; bases outside the gene matches: 9. CDR3 amino acids: CSVKEPGQGTGELFF. DNA of the CDR3: TGCAGCGTGAAAGAACCGGGACAGGGGACCGGGGAGCTGTTTTTT.

V and J are TRBV7-9 and TRBJ2-2; 7 bases are a match to TRBD2. Germline trimming cut 5 bases from V and 5 bases from J; bases unmatched to any gene: 11. CDR3 length: 16 amino acids. The germline CDR1 and CDR2 sequences are SEHNR and FQNEAQ (reference sequence). CDR3 in DNA: TGTGCCAGCAGCCCGCGTGGAGCGGGAAGGACCGGGGAGCTGTTTTTT. It specifies CASSPRGAGRTGELFF.